This T cell receptor (beta chain) was obtained from a study of shared clonotypes between healthy human individuals. Study-level results: Rarefaction analysis demonstrated incomplete sorted-subset sequencing notwithstanding large depth. Only blood was sampled; tissue repertoires likely differ.

A note on this clone: Its specificity is not known.

Samples underwent the assay at deep level. The assay was immunoSEQ multiplex PCR, and TCRdb's table has in-frame clones only and misses some. The sample has 2 million or so clones, about 94% seen once. The V gene's germline CDR1 is GTSNPN and CDR2 SVGIG (reference sequence). The junction had 13 bases not matched to a gene; V was cut back by 5 bases and J by 8 bases. This CDR3 is built from 14 residues. Naive CD8 populations comprised CD45RO-negative cells positively selected for CCR7, excluding terminally differentiated effector memory CD45RA+ cells. The sequenced sample was naive CD8+ T cells sorted from blood. The sequence derives from a man aged 18 to 35 in good health. The chain uses TRBV30 and TRBJ2-3; the match to TRBD1 covers 7 bases. In nucleotides, the CDR3 is TGTGCCTGGGGGGGACAGTCGCTGATGGGTACGCAGTATTTT. This gives the protein CAWGGQSLMGTQYF.